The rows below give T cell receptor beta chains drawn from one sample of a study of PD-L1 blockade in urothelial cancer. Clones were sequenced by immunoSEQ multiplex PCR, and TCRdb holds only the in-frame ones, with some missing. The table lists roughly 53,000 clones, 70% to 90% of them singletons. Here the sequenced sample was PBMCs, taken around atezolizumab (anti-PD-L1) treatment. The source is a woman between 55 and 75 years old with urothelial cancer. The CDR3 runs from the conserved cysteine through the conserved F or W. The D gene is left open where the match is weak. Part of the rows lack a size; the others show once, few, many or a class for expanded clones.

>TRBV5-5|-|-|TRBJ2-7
CASSLLDSYEQYF
TGTGCCAGCAGCCTATTGGACAGCTACGAGCAGTACTTC
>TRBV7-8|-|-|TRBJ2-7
CASCLGGQHSYEQYF
TGTGCCAGCTGTCTCGGAGGACAGCACTCCTACGAGCAGTACTTC
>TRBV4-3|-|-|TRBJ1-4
CASSQIGGGGKLFF
TGCGCCAGCAGCCAGATTGGGGGAGGGGGGAAACTGTTTTTT
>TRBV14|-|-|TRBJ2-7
CASSQVIQSYEQYF
TGTGCCAGCAGCCAAGTGATACAGAGCTACGAGCAGTACTTC
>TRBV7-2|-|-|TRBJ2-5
CASSLGGGRKETQYF
TGTGCCAGCAGCTTAGGGGGAGGTAGAAAAGAGACCCAGTACTTC
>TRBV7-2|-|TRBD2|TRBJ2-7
CASSSRTSGSLYEQYF
TGTGCCAGCAGCTCGAGGACTAGCGGGAGTCTCTACGAGCAGTACTTC
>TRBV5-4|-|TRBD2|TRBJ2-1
CASSRPTSGIRNEQFF
TGTGCCAGCAGTCGTCCGACTAGCGGGATTCGGAATGAGCAGTTCTTC
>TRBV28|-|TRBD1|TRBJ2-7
CASIPGQYSYEQYF
TGTGCCAGCATTCCGGGACAGTACTCCTACGAGCAGTACTTC
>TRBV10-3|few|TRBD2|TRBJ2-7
CAISRTSGRAYEQYF
TGTGCCATCAGTAGGACTAGCGGGAGGGCCTACGAGCAGTACTTC
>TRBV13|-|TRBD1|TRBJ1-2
CASSPTGGQNYGYTF
TGTGCCAGCAGCCCCACAGGGGGACAAAACTATGGCTACACCTTC
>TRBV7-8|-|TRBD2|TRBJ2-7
CASRLRDYPSSYEQYF
TGTGCCAGCAGGTTGCGGGACTACCCATCTTCCTACGAGCAGTACTTC
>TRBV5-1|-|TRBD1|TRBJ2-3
CASSPGGQGALTDTQYF
TGCGCCAGCAGCCCCGGTGGACAGGGGGCCCTCACAGATACGCAGTATTTT
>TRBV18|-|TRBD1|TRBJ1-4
CASSPQGVWEKLFF
TGTGCCAGCTCACCTCAGGGGGTATGGGAAAAACTGTTTTTT
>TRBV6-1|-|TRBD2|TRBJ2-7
CASRPGRTDSYEQYF
TGTGCCAGCAGGCCCGGGAGGACTGATTCCTACGAGCAGTACTTC
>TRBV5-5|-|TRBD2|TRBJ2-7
CASSLALAGGYEQYF
TGTGCCAGCAGCTTGGCACTAGCGGGGGGCTACGAGCAGTACTTC
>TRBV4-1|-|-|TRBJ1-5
CASAGVTNQPQHF
TGCGCCTCGGCAGGGGTGACCAATCAGCCCCAGCATTTT
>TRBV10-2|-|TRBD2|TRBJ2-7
CASSIAGWEQYF
TGCGCCAGCAGCATAGCGGGGTGGGAGCAGTACTTC
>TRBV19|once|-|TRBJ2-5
CASRADPQETQYF
TGTGCCAGTAGAGCGGACCCCCAAGAGACCCAGTACTTC
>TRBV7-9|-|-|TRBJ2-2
CASSLVTSMDGELFF
TGTGCCAGCAGCTTAGTCACTAGTATGGACGGGGAGCTGTTTTTT
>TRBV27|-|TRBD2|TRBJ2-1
CASSLYGLAGSGGEQFF
TGTGCCAGCAGTTTGTATGGACTAGCGGGGAGCGGGGGTGAGCAGTTCTTC
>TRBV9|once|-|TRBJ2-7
CASSAQGLPYEQYF
TGTGCCAGCAGCGCCCAGGGCCTCCCCTACGAGCAGTACTTC
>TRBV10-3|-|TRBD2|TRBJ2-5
CAIRGTSGGAGQYF
TGTGCCATCCGTGGGACTAGCGGGGGGGCGGGCCAGTACTTC
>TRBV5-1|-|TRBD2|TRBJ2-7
CASSLGGTSDYEQYF
TGCGCCAGCAGCTTAGGAGGGACTAGCGACTACGAGCAGTACTTC
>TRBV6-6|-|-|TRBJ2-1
CASSPPLGNEQFF
TGTGCCAGCAGTCCCCCCCTCGGGAATGAGCAGTTCTTC
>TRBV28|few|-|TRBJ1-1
CASRRGQTNTEAFF
TGTGCCAGCAGACGTGGGCAGACCAACACTGAAGCTTTCTTT
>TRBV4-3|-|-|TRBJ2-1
CASSQDKQGRYEQFF
TGCGCCAGCAGCCAAGATAAACAGGGGAGGTATGAGCAGTTCTTC
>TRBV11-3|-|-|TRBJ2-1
CASSLVSGREQFF
TGTGCCAGCAGCTTAGTATCAGGGCGGGAGCAGTTCTTC
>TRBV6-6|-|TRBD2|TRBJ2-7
CASSPHGGGVYEQYF
TGTGCCAGCAGCCCACACGGGGGGGGAGTTTACGAGCAGTACTTC
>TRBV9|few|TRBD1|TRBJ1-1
CASSEGGQGGTEAFF
TGTGCCAGCAGCGAGGGGGGACAGGGCGGCACTGAAGCTTTCTTT
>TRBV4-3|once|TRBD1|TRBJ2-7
CASSQVVGTGSNEQYF
TGCGCCAGCAGCCAAGTGGTCGGGACAGGGTCGAACGAGCAGTACTTC
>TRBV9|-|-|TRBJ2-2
CASSVGRGFEAGELFF
TGTGCCAGCAGCGTAGGCAGGGGATTTGAGGCCGGGGAGCTGTTTTTT
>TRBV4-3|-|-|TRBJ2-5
CASSQDLRGQETQYF
TGCGCCAGCAGCCAAGATTTAAGGGGGCAAGAGACCCAGTACTTC
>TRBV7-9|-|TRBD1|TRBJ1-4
CASSARTGGEKLFF
TGTGCCAGCAGCGCTCGGACAGGGGGTGAAAAACTGTTTTTT
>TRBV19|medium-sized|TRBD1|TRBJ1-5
CASTHLDRDGWDDQPQHF
TGTGCCAGTACACACCTGGACAGGGATGGTTGGGACGATCAGCCCCAGCATTTT